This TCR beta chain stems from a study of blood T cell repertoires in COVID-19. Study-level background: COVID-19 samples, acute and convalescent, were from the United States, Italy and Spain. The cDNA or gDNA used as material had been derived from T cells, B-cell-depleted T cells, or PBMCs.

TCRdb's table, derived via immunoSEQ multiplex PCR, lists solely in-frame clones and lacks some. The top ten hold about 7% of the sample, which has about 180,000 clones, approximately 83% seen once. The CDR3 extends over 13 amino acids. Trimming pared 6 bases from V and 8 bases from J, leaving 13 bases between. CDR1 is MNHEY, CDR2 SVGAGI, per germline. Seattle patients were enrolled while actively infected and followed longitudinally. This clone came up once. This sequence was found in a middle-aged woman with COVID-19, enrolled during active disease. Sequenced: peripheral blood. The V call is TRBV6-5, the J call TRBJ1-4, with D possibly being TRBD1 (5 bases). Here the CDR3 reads CASSPGGVEKLFF. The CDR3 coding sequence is TGTGCCAGCAGCCCCGGGGGGGTGGAAAAACTGTTTTTT.